Listed below are T cell receptor beta chains from one sample, sequenced in a study of OX40 agonist ivuxolimab in advanced cancers. Profiling relied on immunoSEQ multiplex PCR, and the TCRdb table lists in-frame clones only, not all of them. The sample includes 80,000 to 90,000 clones, about 81% of them seen just once. Material: CD4+ or CD8+ T cells sorted from blood, obtained in a trial of the OX40 agonist ivuxolimab. Receptors originate from an adult with an advanced solid tumor such as melanoma, head and neck, liver or kidney cancer. The CDR3 runs from the conserved cysteine through the conserved F or W. Each record gives: D gene, V gene, clone size, J gene, CDR3 protein, CDR3 DNA. A D gene is named only where the DNA matches it firmly. A clone size is listed for some rows: how often the clone was seen (once, few, many), or a class if it is expanded.

>NA|TRBV11-1|NA|TRBJ1-2
CASSPTPGDPGTF
TGTGCCAGCAGCCCTACCCCGGGCGATCCCGGGACCTTC
>NA|TRBV9|NA|TRBJ2-7
CASSPWGGKPGTSSYEQYF
TGTGCCAGCAGCCCTTGGGGGGGCAAACCTGGGACGTCCTCCTACGAGCAGTACTTC
>NA|TRBV5-1|NA|TRBJ2-1
CASSLERYSEQFF
TGCGCCAGCAGCTTGGAGAGGTATAGTGAGCAGTTCTTC
>TRBD1|TRBV7-9|NA|TRBJ2-5
CASSPTRGRETQYF
TGTGCCAGCAGCCCAACCAGGGGGCGGGAGACCCAGTACTTC
>NA|TRBV28|NA|TRBJ2-7
CASMGLGGEQYF
TGTGCCAGCATGGGTTTGGGTGGCGAGCAGTACTTC
>NA|TRBV11-2|NA|TRBJ2-7
CASSLGWEEQYF
TGTGCCAGCAGCTTAGGTTGGGAAGAGCAGTACTTC
>TRBD1|TRBV5-1|NA|TRBJ2-2
CASSLGDRDTGELFF
TGCGCCAGCAGCTTGGGGGACAGGGACACCGGGGAGCTGTTTTTT
>NA|TRBV2|once|TRBJ1-5
CASVAGETQPQHF
TGTGCCAGCGTTGCCGGAGAGACCCAGCCCCAGCATTTT
>NA|TRBV7-9|NA|TRBJ1-1
CASSFVVRNTEAFF
TGTGCCAGCAGCTTTGTCGTCCGGAACACTGAAGCTTTCTTT
>NA|TRBV2|NA|TRBJ2-5
CASSWGDSTTSQYF
TGTGCCAGCAGCTGGGGGGACAGTACTACGTCCCAGTACTTC
>NA|TRBV5-5|few|TRBJ1-1
CASSVQPSTEAFF
TGTGCCAGCAGCGTACAACCCTCCACTGAAGCTTTCTTT
>NA|TRBV5-4|NA|TRBJ2-1
CASSSPPANLNEQFF
TGTGCCAGCAGTTCTCCTCCAGCAAATCTCAATGAGCAGTTCTTC
>TRBD1|TRBV5-4|NA|TRBJ2-5
CASSPVRGLGETQYF
TGTGCCAGCAGCCCGGTCAGGGGGTTGGGGGAGACCCAGTACTTC
>NA|TRBV5-1|NA|TRBJ1-6
CASSYSGEANSPLHF
TGCGCCAGCAGCTACAGTGGGGAGGCGAATTCACCCCTCCACTTT
>NA|TRBV28|NA|TRBJ1-3
CASREGNAGNTIYF
TGTGCCAGCAGGGAAGGCAATGCCGGAAACACCATATATTTT
>TRBD2|TRBV5-6|NA|TRBJ2-7
CASSLVSLAGALREQYF
TGTGCCAGCAGCTTGGTTTCACTAGCGGGCGCCCTGAGGGAGCAGTACTTC
>TRBD1|TRBV28|NA|TRBJ2-1
CASIGTVDYNEQFF
TGTGCCAGCATCGGGACAGTGGACTACAATGAGCAGTTCTTC